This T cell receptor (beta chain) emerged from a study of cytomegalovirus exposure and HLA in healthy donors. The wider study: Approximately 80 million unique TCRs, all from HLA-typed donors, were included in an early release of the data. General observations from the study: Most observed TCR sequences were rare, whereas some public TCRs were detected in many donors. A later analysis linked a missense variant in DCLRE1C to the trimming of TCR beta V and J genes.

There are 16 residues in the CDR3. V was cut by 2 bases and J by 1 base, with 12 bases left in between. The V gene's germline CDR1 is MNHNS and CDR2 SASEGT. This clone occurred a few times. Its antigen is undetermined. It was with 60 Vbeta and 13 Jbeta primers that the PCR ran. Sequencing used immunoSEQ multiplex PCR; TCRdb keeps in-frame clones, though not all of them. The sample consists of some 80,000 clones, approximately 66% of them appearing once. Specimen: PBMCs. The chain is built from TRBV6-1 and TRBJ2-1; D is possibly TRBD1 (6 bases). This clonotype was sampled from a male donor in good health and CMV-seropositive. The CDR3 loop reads CASSEWDTPSYNEQFF. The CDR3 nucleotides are TGTGCCAGCAGTGAATGGGACACACCTTCCTACAATGAGCAGTTCTTC.